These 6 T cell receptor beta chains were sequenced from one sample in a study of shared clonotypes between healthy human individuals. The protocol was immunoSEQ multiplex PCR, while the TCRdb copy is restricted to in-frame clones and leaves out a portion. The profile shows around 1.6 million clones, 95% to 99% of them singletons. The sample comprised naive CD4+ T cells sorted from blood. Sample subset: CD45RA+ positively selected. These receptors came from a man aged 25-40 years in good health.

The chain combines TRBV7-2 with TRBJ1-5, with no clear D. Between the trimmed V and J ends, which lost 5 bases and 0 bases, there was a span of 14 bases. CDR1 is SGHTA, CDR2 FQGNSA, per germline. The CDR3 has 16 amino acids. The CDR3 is CASSLRLGNSNQPQHF. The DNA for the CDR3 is TGTGCCAGCAGCCTGAGGTTAGGGAATAGCAATCAGCCCCAGCATTTT.

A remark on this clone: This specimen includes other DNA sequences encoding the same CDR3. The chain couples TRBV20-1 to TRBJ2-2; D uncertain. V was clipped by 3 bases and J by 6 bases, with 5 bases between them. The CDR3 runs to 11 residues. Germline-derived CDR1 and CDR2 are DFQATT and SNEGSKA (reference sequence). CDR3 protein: CSARSPGELFF. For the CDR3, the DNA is TGCAGTGCTAGGTCCCCCGGGGAGCTGTTTTTT.

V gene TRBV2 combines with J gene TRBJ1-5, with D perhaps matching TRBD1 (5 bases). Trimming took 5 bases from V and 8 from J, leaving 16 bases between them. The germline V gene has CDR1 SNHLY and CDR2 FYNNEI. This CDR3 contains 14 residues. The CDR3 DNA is TGTGCCAGCAGTTTAAGCGGGGGTGAGGAGCCCCAGCATTTT. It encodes CASSLSGGEEPQHF.

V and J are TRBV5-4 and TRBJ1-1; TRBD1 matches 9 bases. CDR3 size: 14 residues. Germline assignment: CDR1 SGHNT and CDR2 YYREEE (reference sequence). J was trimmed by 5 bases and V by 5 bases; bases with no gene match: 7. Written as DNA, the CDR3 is TGTGCCAGCAGGTTACAGGGGGCGAGAACTGAAGCTTTCTTT. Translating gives CASRLQGARTEAFF. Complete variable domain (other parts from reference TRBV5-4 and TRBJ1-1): ETGVTQSPTHLIKTRGQQVTLRCSSQSGHNTVSWYQQALGQGPQFIFQYYREEENGRGNFPPRFSGLQFPNYSSELNVNALELDDSALYLCASRLQGARTEAFFGQGTRLTVV.

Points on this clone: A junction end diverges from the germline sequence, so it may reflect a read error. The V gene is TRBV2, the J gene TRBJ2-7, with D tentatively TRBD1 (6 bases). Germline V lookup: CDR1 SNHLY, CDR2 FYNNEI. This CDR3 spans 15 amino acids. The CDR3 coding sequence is TGTGCCACCAGTGTCCGGGACAAAGGTATAGTTGGGCAGTACTTC. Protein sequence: CATSVRDKGIVGQYF.

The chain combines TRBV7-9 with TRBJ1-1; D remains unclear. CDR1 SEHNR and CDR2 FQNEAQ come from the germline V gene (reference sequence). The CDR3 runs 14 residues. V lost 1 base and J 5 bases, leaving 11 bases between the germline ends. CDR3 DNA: TGTGCCAGCAGCTTAGGTACGGGGAGGACTGAAGCTTTCTTT. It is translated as CASSLGTGRTEAFF.